Sequencing of this T cell receptor beta chain was carried out in a study of CD8 T cells in Susac syndrome. TCR beta was sequenced from blood CD8+ and CD4+ T cells. The multiple sclerosis controls comprised treatment-naive patients whose relapsing-remitting disease was stable or active. RNA was extracted with the RNeasy kit, and a quantity of about 0.45 to 1 ug was reverse transcribed using random hexamers. By means of immunoSEQ multiplex PCR, TCR beta CDR3 spanning 54 Vbeta and 13 Jbeta underwent amplification. TCRdb fed the immunoSEQ multiplex PCR reads into MiXCR, producing one record per CDR3 protein. The table lists 400,000 to 550,000 distinct CDR3 sequences, around 85% of them singletons. Sample: CD8+ T cells from PBMCs. The clonotype was recovered from a human donor with multiple sclerosis.

The CDR3 nucleotides are TGTGCCAGCAGCGCTTCTTTCACCGGGGAGCTGTTTTTT. As protein: CASSASFTGELFF. The chain uses TRBV5-4 and TRBJ2-2, with D uncertain. Trimming cost V 4 bases and J 4 bases, with 8 bases left between them. Germline CDR1 reads SGHNT; CDR2 reads YYREEE (reference sequence). The CDR3 is 13 residues long.